These 8 T cell receptor beta chains were sequenced from one sample in a study of Ad26.COV2.S vaccination and SARS-CoV-2 variants. This table comes from immunoSEQ multiplex PCR, and its TCRdb copy is limited to in-frame clones, with some not included. The table includes about 460,000 clones, roughly nine tenths detected once. The sample's treatment: over 15 received Ad26.COV2.S at low or high dose, single or two shots; roughly five received placebo; per-sample allocation not given. The samples were gathered on day 63 after the first injection of vaccine or placebo. This specimen was peripheral blood, taken in a trial of Ad26.COV2.S vaccine versus placebo. These receptor sequences come from a person between 18 and 65 years old who received the Ad26.COV2.S COVID-19 vaccine or a placebo.

The V and J genes are TRBV6-5 and TRBJ1-1, with 8 bases lining up with TRBD1. The CDR3 contains 14 residues. Unmatched junction bases numbered 7, after V lost 4 bases and J lost 6 bases. The germline gives CDR1 MNHEY, CDR2 SVGAGI. The CDR3 sequence: CASSFDRGLPEAFF. CDR3 in DNA: TGTGCCAGCAGTTTCGACAGGGGCCTCCCTGAAGCTTTCTTT.

The chain is built from TRBV27 and TRBJ2-7, with TRBD1 matching 10 bases. The CDR3 consists of 16 residues. Germline V CDR1 and CDR2: MNHEY, SMNVEV (reference sequence). Trimming at V came to 1 base and at J to 2 bases, leaving 5 bases not matched to a gene. The CDR3 here is CASSLLLGTGAYEQYF. In nucleotides, the CDR3 is TGTGCCAGCAGTTTATTGCTGGGGACAGGGGCCTACGAGCAGTACTTC.

V usage is TRBV10-3 and J usage is TRBJ2-4; the D gene is possibly TRBD1 (6 bases). Trimming stripped 4 bases from V and 2 bases from J, with 15 bases between. CDR1 and CDR2 from the germline V gene are ENHRY and SYGVKD. This CDR3 comprises 16 residues. The CDR3 DNA reads as TGTGCCATCAGTGCAGGGTCAGGGGTGACCAAAAACATTCAGTACTTC. The encoded protein is CAISAGSGVTKNIQYF.

V is TRBV27 and J is TRBJ1-1, with D possibly TRBD1 on 5 matching bases. Germline-derived CDR1 and CDR2 are MNHEY and SMNVEV (reference sequence). The CDR3 consists of 13 residues. The V and J ends lost 6 bases and 3 bases respectively, with 11 bases between them. CDR3 DNA: TGTGCCAGCAGGGACCCCAGGGACACTGAAGCTTTCTTT. Translating it yields CASRDPRDTEAFF.

The chain is built from TRBV6-5 and TRBJ1-6; 9 bases are shared with TRBD1. CDR3 size: 13 residues. Germline trimming cut 11 bases from V and 5 bases from J; bases unmatched to any gene: 4. Germline V gives CDR1 MNHEY, CDR2 SVGAGI. The CDR3 DNA reads as TGTGCCGGACAGGGGCTAAATAATTCACCCCTCCACTTT. It translates to CAGQGLNNSPLHF.

This chain joins TRBV2 and TRBJ1-2, with 7 bases identical to TRBD1. The germline CDR1 and CDR2 sequences are SNHLY and FYNNEI. The CDR3 length is 13 residues. After removal of 5 bases from V and 5 bases from J, the junction contained 5 bases not matched to a gene. Here the CDR3 DNA reads TGTGCCAGCAGTACCGGGACAGTTTATGGCTACACCTTC. Its translation is CASSTGTVYGYTF.

The rearrangement joins TRBV7-9 to TRBJ1-4, with D perhaps matching TRBD1 (5 bases). Trimming took off 3 bases at V and 6 bases at J, with 23 bases between the two ends. CDR3 length: 18 residues. CDR1 is SEHNR and CDR2 is FQNEAQ in the germline V gene (reference sequence). CDR3 in amino acids: CASSFGRVGSLRDEKLFF. The CDR3 nucleotides read TGTGCCAGCAGCTTCGGCAGGGTAGGATCGTTAAGGGATGAAAAACTGTTTTTT. The variable domain in full, with the rest retrieved from reference TRBV7-9 and TRBJ1-4, is DTGVSQNPRHKITKRGQNVTFRCDPISEHNRLYWYRQTLGQGPEFLTYFQNEAQLEKSRLLSDRFSAERPKGSFSTLEIQRTEQGDSAMYLCASSFGRVGSLRDEKLFFGSGTQLSVL.

The chain links TRBV5-1 to TRBJ2-1, with D unclear. Germline CDR1 reads SGHRS; CDR2 reads YFSETQ. The CDR3 runs to 11 residues. With 0 bases removed from V and 8 bases from J, the gap between germline ends came to 3 bases. CDR3 sequence reads: CASSLADEQFF. The CDR3 DNA reads as TGCGCCAGCAGCTTGGCCGATGAGCAGTTCTTC.